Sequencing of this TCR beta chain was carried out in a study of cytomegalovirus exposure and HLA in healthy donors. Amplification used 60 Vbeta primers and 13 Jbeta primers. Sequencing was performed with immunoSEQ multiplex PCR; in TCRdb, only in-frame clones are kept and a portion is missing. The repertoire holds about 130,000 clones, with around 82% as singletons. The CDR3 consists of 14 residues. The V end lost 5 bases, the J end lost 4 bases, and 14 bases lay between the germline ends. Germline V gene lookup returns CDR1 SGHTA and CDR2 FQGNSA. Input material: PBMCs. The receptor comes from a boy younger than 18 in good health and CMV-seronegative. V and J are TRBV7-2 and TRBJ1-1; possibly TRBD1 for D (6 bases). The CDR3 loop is CASSILTGTTEAFF. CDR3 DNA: TGTGCCAGCAGCATTCTAACAGGGACCACTGAAGCTTTCTTT.